Detailed here is one T cell receptor (beta chain). This sample stems from a study of shared clonotypes between healthy human individuals. Germline CDR1 reads MRHNA; CDR2 reads SNTAGT. The J segment lost 2 bases and the V segment lost 6 bases, leaving 3 bases of the junction unmatched. The length of the CDR3 is 15 residues. TCRdb's copy holds only in-frame clones and misses some; the assay was immunoSEQ multiplex PCR. Of roughly 720,000 clones in the sample, 90% were seen once. Sequencing was done on a sample of memory CD8+ T cells from PBMCs. Regarding subset: CD45RO+ cells pooled with CCR7-negative TemRA cells. This receptor was obtained from a man younger than 35 in good health. Some clones in this sample may be carry-over from other donors' samples. The J gene is TRBJ2-2, the V gene TRBV6-4; 10 bases are shared with TRBD2. CDR3 in amino acids: CASRPLAGNTGELFF. CDR3 DNA sequence: TGTGCCAGCAGGCCACTAGCGGGAAACACCGGGGAGCTGTTTTTT.